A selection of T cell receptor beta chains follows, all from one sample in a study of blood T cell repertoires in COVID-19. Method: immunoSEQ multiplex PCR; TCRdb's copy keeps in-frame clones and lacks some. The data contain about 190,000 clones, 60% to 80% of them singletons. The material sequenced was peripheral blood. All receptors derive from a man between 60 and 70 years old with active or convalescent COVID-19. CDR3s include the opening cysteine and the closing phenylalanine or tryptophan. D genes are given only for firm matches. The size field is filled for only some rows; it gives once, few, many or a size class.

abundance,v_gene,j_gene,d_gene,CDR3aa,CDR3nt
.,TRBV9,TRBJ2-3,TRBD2,CASSAGGLVDTQYF,TGTGCCAGCAGCGCGGGAGGGCTCGTAGATACGCAGTATTTT
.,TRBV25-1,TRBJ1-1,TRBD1,CASSIGQGANTEAFF,TGTGCCAGCAGTATCGGACAGGGGGCGAACACTGAAGCTTTCTTT
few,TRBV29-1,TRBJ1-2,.,CSVYLGVGGNYGYTF,TGCAGCGTTTATCTAGGTGTCGGGGGAAACTATGGCTACACCTTC
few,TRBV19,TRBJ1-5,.,CASSIGSTREWPQHF,TGTGCCAGTAGTATTGGGAGCACTCGGGAATGGCCCCAGCATTTT
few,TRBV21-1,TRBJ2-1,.,CASSDHGGSSYNEQFF,TGTGCCAGCAGTGATCACGGGGGGAGCTCCTACAATGAGCAGTTCTTC
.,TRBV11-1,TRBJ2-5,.,CASGDGGFQETQYF,TGTGCCAGCGGTGATGGGGGCTTCCAAGAGACCCAGTACTTC
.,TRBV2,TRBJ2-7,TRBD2,CASTTGLANTYEQYF,TGTGCCAGCACTACGGGACTAGCCAACACCTACGAGCAGTACTTC
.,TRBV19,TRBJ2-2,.,CASSDSGDTGELFF,TGTGCCAGTAGCGACTCGGGGGACACCGGGGAGCTGTTTTTT
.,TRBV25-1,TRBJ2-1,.,CASSEYGGPYNEQFF,TGTGCCAGCAGTGAATACGGGGGACCATACAATGAGCAGTTCTTC
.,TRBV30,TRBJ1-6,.,CACAPTGVNSPLHF,TGTGCCTGCGCACCGACAGGAGTTAATTCACCCCTCCACTTT
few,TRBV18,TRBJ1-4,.,CASTDRLNEKLFF,TGTGCCAGCACCGACAGGTTGAATGAAAAACTGTTTTTT
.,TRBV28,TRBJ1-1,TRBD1,CASTQDRVTEAFF,TGTGCCAGCACCCAGGACAGGGTCACTGAAGCTTTCTTT
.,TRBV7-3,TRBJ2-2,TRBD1,CASSRDSFANTGELFF,TGTGCCAGCAGCCGGGACAGTTTCGCGAACACCGGGGAGCTGTTTTTT
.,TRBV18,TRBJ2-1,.,CASSPEQGSYNEQFF,TGTGCCAGCTCACCCGAGCAGGGGTCCTACAATGAGCAGTTCTTC
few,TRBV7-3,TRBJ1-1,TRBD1,CASSQGGGAGTEAFF,TGTGCCAGCAGCCAAGGGGGCGGTGCGGGTACTGAAGCTTTCTTT
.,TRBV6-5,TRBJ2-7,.,CASTATSYEQYF,TGTGCCAGCACCGCCACCAGCTACGAGCAGTACTTC
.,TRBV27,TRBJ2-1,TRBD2,CASGSSGLAGGNEQFF,TGTGCCAGCGGATCCTCGGGGCTAGCGGGGGGCAATGAGCAGTTCTTC
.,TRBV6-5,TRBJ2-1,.,CASNPGLSYNEQFF,TGTGCCAGCAACCCGGGACTCTCCTACAATGAGCAGTTCTTC
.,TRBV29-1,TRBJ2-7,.,CSAEDKTSYEQYF,TGCAGCGCTGAGGACAAAACCTCCTACGAGCAGTACTTC
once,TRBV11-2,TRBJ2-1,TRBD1,CASSLRQGGGNEQFF,TGTGCCAGCAGCTTGAGACAGGGGGGCGGGAATGAGCAGTTCTTC
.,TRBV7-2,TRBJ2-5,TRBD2,CASSLDGTIQETQYF,TGTGCCAGCAGCTTAGATGGGACTATACAAGAGACCCAGTACTTC
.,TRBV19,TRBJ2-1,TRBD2,CASTTPVTSGTYNEQFF,TGTGCCAGTACCACCCCCGTGACTAGCGGAACTTACAATGAGCAGTTCTTC
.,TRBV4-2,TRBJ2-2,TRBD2,CASSPIPGLAGARELFF,TGTGCCAGCAGCCCCATTCCGGGACTAGCGGGAGCCAGGGAGCTGTTTTTT
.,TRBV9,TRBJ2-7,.,CASSVDRQDKQYF,TGTGCCAGCAGCGTAGATCGGCAGGATAAGCAGTACTTC
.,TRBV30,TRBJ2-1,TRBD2,CAWSLGLEEGEQFF,TGTGCCTGGAGCCTAGGACTAGAAGAGGGTGAGCAGTTCTTC
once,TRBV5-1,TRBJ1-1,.,CASSLDSTNTEAFF,TGCGCCAGCAGCTTGGACAGCACGAACACTGAAGCTTTCTTT
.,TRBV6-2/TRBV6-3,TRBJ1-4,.,CASSPDRGASNEKLFF,TGTGCCAGCAGTCCCGACCGCGGCGCATCTAATGAAAAACTGTTTTTT
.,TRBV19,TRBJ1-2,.,CASSIAGYDGYTF,TGTGCCAGTAGTATAGCAGGGTATGATGGCTACACCTTC
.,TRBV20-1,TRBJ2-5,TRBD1,CSANDRGRETQYF,TGCAGTGCTAATGACAGGGGCAGAGAGACCCAGTACTTC
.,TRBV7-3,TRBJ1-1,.,CASSLRGSTEAFF,TGTGCCAGCAGCTTACGGGGAAGCACTGAAGCTTTCTTT
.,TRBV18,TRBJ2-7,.,CASSPPGGFEQYF,TGTGCCAGCTCACCACCGGGGGGTTTCGAGCAGTACTTC
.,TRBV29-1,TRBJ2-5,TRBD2,CSVELAGGAPQYF,TGCAGCGTTGAACTAGCGGGAGGTGCCCCCCAGTACTTC
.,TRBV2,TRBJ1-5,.,CASSRQTGNQPQHF,TGTGCCAGCAGTAGACAGACGGGCAATCAGCCCCAGCATTTT
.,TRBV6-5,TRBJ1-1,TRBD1,CASRTGATRTEAFF,TGTGCCAGCAGGACAGGGGCTACAAGGACTGAAGCTTTCTTT
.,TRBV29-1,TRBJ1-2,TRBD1,CSVSRDRVYGYTF,TGCAGCGTCAGCCGGGACAGGGTTTATGGCTACACCTTC
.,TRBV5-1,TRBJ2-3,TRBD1,CASSQSRGTGATDTQYF,TGCGCCAGCAGCCAAAGCCGTGGGACAGGAGCTACAGATACGCAGTATTTT
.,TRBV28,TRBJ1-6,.,CASIKTGRNSPLHF,TGTGCCAGCATCAAGACAGGCCGTAATTCACCCCTCCACTTT
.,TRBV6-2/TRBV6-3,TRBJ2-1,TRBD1,CASSYYRGEQFF,TGTGCCAGCAGTTACTACAGGGGTGAGCAGTTCTTC
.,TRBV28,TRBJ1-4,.,CASNAKWGANEKLFF,TGTGCCAGCAATGCAAAGTGGGGGGCTAATGAAAAACTGTTTTTT
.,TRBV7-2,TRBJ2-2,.,CASSTDSTPAGELFF,TGTGCCAGCAGCACAGACAGTACTCCAGCCGGGGAGCTGTTTTTT
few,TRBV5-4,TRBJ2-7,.,CASSLPRYASEPYEQYF,TGTGCCAGCAGCTTGCCTCGTTACGCTAGCGAACCCTACGAGCAGTACTTC
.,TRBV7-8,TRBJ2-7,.,CASSLSISVYEQYF,TGTGCCAGCAGCTTAAGTATCTCGGTTTACGAGCAGTACTTC
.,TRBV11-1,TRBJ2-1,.,CASSSSGNHDEQFF,TGTGCCAGCAGCTCCTCCGGGAACCACGATGAGCAGTTCTTC
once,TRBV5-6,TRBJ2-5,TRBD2,CASSLIPRREGETQYF,TGTGCCAGCAGCTTGATCCCTCGACGGGAGGGGGAGACCCAGTACTTC
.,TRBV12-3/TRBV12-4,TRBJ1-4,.,CASSTLLGEKLFF,TGTGCCAGCAGTACACTCCTGGGCGAAAAACTGTTTTTT